This T cell receptor beta chain was sequenced in a study of T cells in Graves' hyperthyroidism and ophthalmopathy. The CDR3 sequence is 16 residues long. Looked up from germline, CDR1 is SGHTA and CDR2 is FQGNSA. Trimming cost V 2 bases and J 3 bases, with 17 bases left between them. RNA transcripts served as the template for amplifying TCR beta CDR3 regions. In the first-round RT-PCR of the TCR CDR3, the HTBI primer set was used. TCRdb re-called the multiplex PCR reads through MiXCR, storing one row per CDR3 protein. Of around 450,000 distinct CDR3 sequences in the sample, around 14% were seen once. PBMCs were obtained from about 9 ml fresh peripheral blood. This clonotype was detected ten times or more.

Material: blood. This TCR was recovered from a woman younger than 35 with Graves' hyperthyroidism. The chain is built from TRBV7-2 and TRBJ2-7; tentatively, D is TRBD1 (7 bases). In DNA, the CDR3 is TGTGCCAGCAGCTTATATGGAGACAGGGAGGTCTACGAGCAGTACTTC. Translated: CASSLYGDREVYEQYF.